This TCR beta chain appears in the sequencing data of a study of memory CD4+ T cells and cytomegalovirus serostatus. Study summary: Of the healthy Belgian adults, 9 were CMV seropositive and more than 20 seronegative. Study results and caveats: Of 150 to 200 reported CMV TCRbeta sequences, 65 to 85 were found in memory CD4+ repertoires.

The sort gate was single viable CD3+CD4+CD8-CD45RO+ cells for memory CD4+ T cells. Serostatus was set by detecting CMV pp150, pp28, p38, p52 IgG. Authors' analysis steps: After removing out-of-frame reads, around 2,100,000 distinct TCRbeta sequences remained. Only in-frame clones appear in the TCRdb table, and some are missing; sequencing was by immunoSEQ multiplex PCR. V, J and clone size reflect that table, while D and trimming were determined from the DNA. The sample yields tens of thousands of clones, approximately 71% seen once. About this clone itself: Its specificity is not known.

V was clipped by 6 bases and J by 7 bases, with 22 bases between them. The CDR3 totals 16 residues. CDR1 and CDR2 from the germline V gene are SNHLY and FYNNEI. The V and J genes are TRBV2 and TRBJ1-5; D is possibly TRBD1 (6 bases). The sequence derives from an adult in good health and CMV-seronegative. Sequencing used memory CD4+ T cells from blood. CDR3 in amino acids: CASSPMVGGARQPQHF. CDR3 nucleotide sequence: TGTGCCAGCAGCCCGATGGTGGGGGGGGCTAGGCAGCCCCAGCATTTT.